Each of the 9 T cell receptor beta chains below was sequenced from the same sample in a study of cytotoxic CD8 clonotypes in ibrutinib-treated CLL. The repertoire was sequenced with immunoSEQ multiplex PCR; TCRdb's copy has only in-frame clones and lacks some. The sample comprises about 200,000 clones, over 60% of which are singletons, and roughly an eighth rests with the top ten. The sequencing here drew on PBMCs, taken after 24 months of ibrutinib treatment. Receptor source: a human donor with chronic lymphocytic leukemia.

The rearrangement joins TRBV7-2 to TRBJ1-2, with a possible D match to TRBD1 (6 bases). This CDR3 has 14 amino acids. Per germline, CDR1 SGHTA and CDR2 FQGNSA. V lost 5 bases, J lost 6 bases, and 16 bases lay in between. CDR3 residues: CASSQQGAGDGYTF. The CDR3, as DNA: TGTGCCAGCAGCCAACAGGGCGCCGGGGATGGCTACACCTTC.

The gene calls are TRBV18 and TRBJ2-3; 10 bases agree with TRBD2. Germline CDR1 KGHSH, CDR2 LQKENI. V lost 3 bases, J lost 4 bases, and 7 bases stayed unmatched. CDR3 length equals 16 residues. CDR3 protein: CASSPLAGAEADTQYF. The CDR3 DNA follows: TGTGCCAGCTCACCTCTAGCGGGAGCTGAGGCAGATACGCAGTATTTT.

This clone has only a few counts. The chain combines TRBV9 with TRBJ2-6, with D unclear. V was trimmed by 6 bases and J by 4 bases, leaving 8 bases between them. Germline V gene lookup returns CDR1 SGDLS and CDR2 YYNGEE. The CDR3 runs 13 residues. CDR3 in DNA: TGTGCCAGCACCCAACCCGGGGCCAACGTCCTGACTTTC. Residues: CASTQPGANVLTF.

This clone was seen only once. This chain joins TRBV5-4 and TRBJ2-3; no clear D gene. CDR3 length equals 17 residues. Germline V gene sequence: CDR1 SGHNT, CDR2 YYREEE (reference sequence). The germline V and J ends were trimmed by 2 bases and 0 bases, with 16 bases remaining between them. The CDR3 DNA follows: TGTGCCAGCAGCTTTCTGTCTGTCCGGATTAGCACAGATACGCAGTATTTT. This sequence encodes CASSFLSVRISTDTQYF.

This chain joins TRBV10-3 and TRBJ1-1, with D perhaps TRBD1 (6 bases). The V gene lost 5 bases and the J gene lost 1 base, with 8 bases spanning the gap. Germline CDR1 ENHRY, CDR2 SYGVKD. The CDR3 contains 13 residues. In DNA, the CDR3 is TGTGCCATCAGTCGGACAGAGAACACTGAAGCTTTCTTT. This sequence encodes CAISRTENTEAFF.

The chain couples TRBV19 to TRBJ2-1; the D gene is possibly TRBD2 (6 bases). The CDR3 consists of 17 residues. Germline CDR1 is LNHDA and CDR2 is SQIVND (reference sequence). V was clipped by 0 bases and J by 6 bases, with 18 bases between them. The chain's CDR3 is CASSIEKAGFVRNEQFF. The CDR3 DNA follows: TGTGCCAGTAGTATAGAGAAGGCGGGGTTTGTGCGCAATGAGCAGTTCTTC.

The V and J genes are TRBV11-1 and TRBJ2-7, with 7 bases aligning to TRBD2. The V gene's germline CDR1 is SGHAT and CDR2 FQDESV (reference sequence). The ends lost 0 bases at V and 0 bases at J; junction bases unmatched: 8. CDR3 length: 17 amino acids. CDR3 coding DNA: TGTGCCAGCAGCTTAGCCTGGCTAGCGGACTACTCCTACGAGCAGTACTTC. Protein sequence: CASSLAWLADYSYEQYF.

CDR3 residues: CASSLRDSYNEQFF. CDR3 nucleotides: TGTGCCAGCAGCCTCCGGGACTCCTACAATGAGCAGTTCTTC. This rearrangement joins TRBV7-6 to TRBJ2-1; D may be TRBD2 (5 bases). This CDR3 is 14 amino acids long. CDR1 SGHVS and CDR2 FNYEAQ come from the germline V gene. The ends were cut back, 5 bases at V and 0 bases at J, with 8 bases in the middle. The variable domain in full, with the rest retrieved from reference TRBV7-6 and TRBJ2-1, is GAGVSQSPRYKVTKRGQDVALRCDPISGHVSLYWYRQALGQGPEFLTYFNYEAQQDKSGLPNDRFSAERPEGSISTLTIQRTEQRDSAMYRCASSLRDSYNEQFFGPGTRLTVL.

The chain is built from TRBV28 and TRBJ2-3, with 11 bases identical to TRBD2. Germline lookup yields CDR1 MDHEN and CDR2 SYDVKM. Germline trimming cut 5 bases from V and 0 bases from J; bases unmatched to any gene: 4. The CDR3 sequence is 16 residues long. The CDR3 DNA reads TGTGCCAGCAGTACCCGGACTAGCGGGAGCACAGATACGCAGTATTTT. Residues: CASSTRTSGSTDTQYF.